These 13 T cell receptor beta chains share one sample of origin, sequenced in a study of cytomegalovirus exposure and HLA in healthy donors. Repertoires were generated with immunoSEQ multiplex PCR, while TCRdb's copy carries only in-frame clones and drops some. This table holds 100,000 to 150,000 clones, roughly 91% found once. The sequenced sample consisted of PBMCs. These receptors all stem from a man in his thirties or forties in good health and CMV-seronegative.

V and J are TRBV11-2 and TRBJ1-2, with 8 bases matching TRBD1. The J segment lost 4 bases and the V segment lost 7 bases, leaving 11 bases of the junction unmatched. This CDR3 region has 15 residues. Germline CDR1 SGHAT, CDR2 FQNNGV. CDR3 sequence reads: CASTQDRDVVYGYTF. The CDR3, as DNA: TGTGCCAGCACCCAGGACAGGGACGTTGTCTATGGCTACACCTTC.

The chain links TRBV6-1 to TRBJ2-7; D gene ambiguous. This CDR3 contains 13 residues. CDR1 is MNHNS, CDR2 SASEGT, per germline. V was trimmed by 1 base and J by 3 bases, leaving 7 bases between them. The CDR3 spells CASSEVLFYEQYF. In DNA, the CDR3 is TGTGCCAGCAGTGAAGTCCTCTTCTACGAGCAGTACTTC.

The chain combines TRBV14 with TRBJ1-4, with 7 bases fitting TRBD1. The J segment lost 0 bases and the V segment lost 4 bases, leaving 5 bases of the junction unmatched. This CDR3 is 16 amino acids long. Germline assignment: CDR1 SGHDN and CDR2 FVKESK. The CDR3 bases are TGTGCCAGCAGCCGCGGACAGGACGCAACTAATGAAAAACTGTTTTTT. Its protein is CASSRGQDATNEKLFF.

This sequence joins TRBV10-3 and TRBJ2-7; TRBD1 agrees at 9 bases. The CDR3 spans 15 residues. Germline CDR1 ENHRY, CDR2 SYGVKD. The V segment lost 6 bases and the J segment 1 base; nucleotides outside the gene matches: 7. The CDR3 DNA reads as TGTGCCATCAGCCCCGGGACAGGGAATTCCTACGAGCAGTACTTC. This encodes CAISPGTGNSYEQYF.

The chain has TRBV28 and TRBJ2-2, with D possibly matching TRBD1 (5 bases). This CDR3 region has 16 residues. Germline CDR1 MDHEN, CDR2 SYDVKM. V dropped 3 bases and J dropped 3 bases, with 14 bases sitting between them. CDR3 protein: CASSFGQGLDTGELFF. The DNA for the CDR3 is TGTGCCAGCAGTTTCGGGCAGGGCCTTGACACCGGGGAGCTGTTTTTT.

The gene calls are TRBV4-2 and TRBJ2-5; TRBD1 agrees at 11 bases. CDR1 is LGHNA, CDR2 YNFKEQ, per germline. This CDR3 region has 17 residues. The trim removed 0 bases at V and 7 bases at J, leaving 10 bases unmatched. The chain's CDR3 is CASSQEGPGTGGGTQYF. The CDR3 DNA reads TGTGCCAGCAGCCAAGAGGGCCCCGGGACAGGGGGGGGGACCCAGTACTTC.

J is TRBJ1-2 and V is TRBV19; D not resolved. Germline V CDR1 and CDR2: LNHDA, SQIVND (reference sequence). The length of the CDR3 is 13 residues. Trimming removed 11 bases from V and 3 bases from J, with 16 bases in between. Here the CDR3 reads CASNSRRDYGYTF. CDR3 DNA sequence: TGTGCCTCCAACTCTCGGAGGGACTATGGCTACACCTTC.

The rearrangement links TRBV5-1 to TRBJ1-3; TRBD1 matches at 7 bases. The CDR3 length is 17 residues. Germline values: CDR1 SGHRS, CDR2 YFSETQ. After removal of 0 bases from V and 2 bases from J, the junction contained 8 bases not matched to a gene. CDR3 region: CASSLASDRITGNTIYF. The CDR3 DNA follows: TGCGCCAGCAGCTTGGCTTCGGACAGGATCACTGGAAACACCATATATTTT.

This chain links TRBV6-5 with TRBJ1-2; 7 nucleotides match TRBD1. The V segment lost 6 bases and the J segment 2 bases; nucleotides outside the gene matches: 3. CDR1 and CDR2 from the germline V gene are MNHEY and SVGAGI. The CDR3 extends over 13 amino acids. CDR3 amino acids: CASRGTANYGYTF. Here the CDR3 DNA reads TGTGCCAGCAGAGGGACAGCGAACTATGGCTACACCTTC.

This clone was detected once. The chain is built from TRBV4-1 and TRBJ2-7, with D tentatively TRBD2 (7 bases). The CDR3 contains 15 residues. Germline V gene data show CDR1 as MGHRA and CDR2 as YSYEKL. V was shortened by 1 base and J by 3 bases, with 13 bases between the two germline ends. The CDR3 region has the DNA TGCGCCAGCAGCCAAGCCTGGAGGGGGGGCTACGAGCAGTACTTC. Amino acids: CASSQAWRGGYEQYF.

The chain uses TRBV7-8 and TRBJ1-2; 9 nucleotides line up with TRBD1. CDR3 length equals 17 residues. Losses at the gene ends were 3 bases for V and 1 base for J; bases not matched to a gene: 9. The germline gives CDR1 SGHVS, CDR2 FQNEAQ. For the CDR3, the DNA is TGTGCCAGCAGCTTCCGGACAGGGGTTGGGGTTAACTATGGCTACACCTTC. Its translation is CASSFRTGVGVNYGYTF.

The chain joins TRBV27 to TRBJ1-1, with 10 bases that match TRBD1. The CDR3 is 16 residues long. The germline V gene has CDR1 MNHEY and CDR2 SMNVEV (reference sequence). V dropped 4 bases and J dropped 2; count of bases not matched to a gene: 7. The CDR3 DNA reads TGTGCCAGCAGTTCCCTCTGGACAGGGGGAAACACTGAAGCTTTCTTT. It encodes CASSSLWTGGNTEAFF.

This chain joins TRBV6-5 and TRBJ1-5, with 7 bases lining up with TRBD1. This CDR3 spans 14 amino acids. V trimming: 5 bases; J trimming: 4 bases; junction bases outside the gene matches: 5. Germline values: CDR1 MNHEY, CDR2 SVGAGI. The CDR3 coding sequence is TGTGCCAGCAGTAGTCGGGACAGTAATCAGCCCCAGCATTTT. Protein: CASSSRDSNQPQHF.